The present TCR beta chain was sequenced within a study of beta chain features in type 1 diabetes. General study results and limits: Among patients with Type 1 diabetes, TCRB CDR3s were moderately but significantly shorter in every one of the four CD4+ subsets.

A note on this clone: Its specificity is not known.

Reverse transcription of all isolated RNA meant that expressed TCRB transcripts were sequenced. Method: immunoSEQ multiplex PCR; TCRdb's copy keeps in-frame clones and lacks some. The profile shows approximately 400,000 clones, roughly 15% of them singletons. Material: naive CD4+ T cells from blood. The sequence derives from a woman younger than 35 in good health.

CDR3 DNA: TGCGCCAGCAGCGTGTCCGGGACAGGGGTAGGAGAGCAGTACTTC. Its protein is CASSVSGTGVGEQYF. This chain links TRBV5-1 with TRBJ2-7; the match to TRBD1 covers 10 bases. Germline lookup yields CDR1 SGHRS and CDR2 YFSETQ. This CDR3 contains 15 residues. V gave up 4 bases and J gave up 7 bases; unmatched junction bases: 11.